These 13 T cell receptor beta chains share one sample of origin, sequenced in a study of cytomegalovirus exposure and HLA in healthy donors. The PCR contained 60 Vbeta and 13 Jbeta primers. Assay: immunoSEQ multiplex PCR; the TCRdb copy retains only in-frame clones and omits some. The sample lists 160,000 or so clones, 81% seen once, with roughly 13% in the top ten. Material: PBMCs. The receptors here all came from a woman aged 45 to 65 in good health and CMV-seronegative.

The sample holds a few counts of this clone. The rearrangement links TRBV29-1 to TRBJ2-1; TRBD2 agrees at 7 bases. The trim removed 4 bases at V and 3 bases at J, leaving 9 bases unmatched. This CDR3 contains 15 residues. Per the germline V gene, CDR1 is SQVTM and CDR2 is ANQGSEA. CDR3: CSVVGGGKLYNEQFF. The CDR3 nucleotides read TGCAGCGTTGTGGGCGGGGGTAAACTCTACAATGAGCAGTTCTTC.

V is TRBV2 and J is TRBJ1-1; D is possibly TRBD1 (6 bases). This CDR3 has 13 residues. Looked up from germline, CDR1 is SNHLY and CDR2 is FYNNEI. Trimming removed 2 bases at V and 4 bases at J, with 8 bases between. CDR3 sequence reads: CASSERGGTEAFF. CDR3 nucleotide sequence: TGTGCCAGCAGTGAAAGAGGGGGCACTGAAGCTTTCTTT. Using reference TRBV2 and TRBJ1-1 for the parts outside the CDR3, the full variable domain is EPEVTQTPSHQVTQMGQEVILRCVPISNHLYFYWYRQILGQKVEFLVSFYNNEISEKSEIFDDQFSVERPDGSNFTLKIRSTKLEDSAMYFCASSERGGTEAFFGQGTRLTVV.

This clone has just a few counts. The genes are TRBV5-1 and TRBJ2-1; tentative D call: TRBD2 (6 bases). This CDR3 has 15 amino acids. Trimming removed 1 base at V and 7 bases at J, with 15 bases between. Germline V lookup: CDR1 SGHRS, CDR2 YFSETQ. The CDR3 protein is CASSLQGGFMNEQFF. In nucleotides, the CDR3 is TGCGCCAGCAGCTTGCAAGGAGGGTTCATGAATGAGCAGTTCTTC.

This chain joins TRBV28 and TRBJ2-1; TRBD1 matches at 7 bases. The CDR3 extends over 14 amino acids. Trimming at V came to 10 bases and at J to 7 bases, leaving 13 bases not matched to a gene. Germline V lookup: CDR1 MDHEN, CDR2 SYDVKM. The CDR3 sequence: CATQGPGSDNEQFF. The CDR3 nucleotides read TGTGCCACACAGGGGCCAGGTTCGGATAATGAGCAGTTCTTC.

The chain carries TRBV2 and TRBJ1-1, with 7 positions matching TRBD1. V shed 6 bases and J 3 bases; nucleotides not matched to a gene: 7. The CDR3 sequence is 14 residues long. Looked up from germline, CDR1 is SNHLY and CDR2 is FYNNEI. The CDR3 sequence is CASRNRGRYTEAFF. DNA of the CDR3: TGTGCCAGCAGGAACAGGGGAAGGTACACTGAAGCTTTCTTT.

The chain joins TRBV6-5 to TRBJ1-5, with TRBD1 identical over 7 bases. The V gene end was trimmed by 6 bases and the J gene end by 2 bases; junction bases not matched to a gene: 7. CDR1 and CDR2 (germline): MNHEY, SVGAGI. There are 15 residues in the CDR3. This chain's CDR3 is CASRTTGSGNQPQHF. The CDR3 nucleotides are TGTGCCAGCAGAACGACAGGGTCTGGCAATCAGCCCCAGCATTTT.

J is TRBJ1-5 and V is TRBV19; a possible D gene is TRBD1 (6 bases). Trimming removed 4 bases at V and 3 bases at J, with 10 bases between. The CDR3 has 14 residues. The germline CDR1 and CDR2 sequences are LNHDA and SQIVND (reference sequence). The CDR3 here is CASSTGTNNQPQHF. The CDR3, as DNA: TGTGCCAGTAGTACCGGGACAAACAATCAGCCCCAGCATTTT.

The V call is TRBV6-5, the J call TRBJ1-2; perhaps TRBD1 as D (5 bases). Germline CDR1 MNHEY, CDR2 SVGAGI. Trimming pared 0 bases from V and 2 bases from J, leaving 13 bases between. This CDR3 comprises 16 residues. DNA for the CDR3: TGTGCCAGCAGTTACTCGAAGGGCAGACAGAACTATGGCTACACCTTC. This encodes CASSYSKGRQNYGYTF.

This rearrangement joins TRBV9 to TRBJ2-5, with TRBD2 matching over 8 bases. V was pared by 3 bases and J by 2 bases, with 6 bases of the junction left unmatched. Per germline, CDR1 SGDLS and CDR2 YYNGEE. This CDR3 spans 15 amino acids. CDR3 sequence reads: CASSATGTSQETQYF. The CDR3 DNA reads TGTGCCAGCAGCGCGACCGGGACTAGTCAAGAGACCCAGTACTTC.

V and J are TRBV9 and TRBJ2-2; 12 bases agree with TRBD2. CDR1 and CDR2 from the germline V gene are SGDLS and YYNGEE. The ends lost 4 bases at V and 2 bases at J; junction bases unmatched: 9. CDR3 length: 18 amino acids. The CDR3 sequence: CASSPRLAGVKNTGELFF. The CDR3 DNA is TGTGCCAGCAGCCCCAGACTAGCGGGAGTAAAAAACACCGGGGAGCTGTTTTTT.

The chain couples TRBV7-2 to TRBJ1-5, with 12 bases lining up with TRBD1. The germline V gene has CDR1 SGHTA and CDR2 FQGNSA. The CDR3 sequence is 17 residues long. Trimming removed 0 bases from V and 7 bases from J; junction bases left unmatched: 7. The CDR3 DNA follows: TGTGCCAGCAGCTTAGCGGGACAGGGGGCGCCGGGGCAGCCCCAGCATTTT. Its translation is CASSLAGQGAPGQPQHF.

The chain has TRBV6-6 and TRBJ2-2; weak D call: TRBD2 (6 bases). The CDR3 extends over 16 amino acids. Trimming removed 4 bases at V and 1 base at J, with 13 bases between. Germline V CDR1 and CDR2: MNHNY, SVGAGI (reference sequence). CDR3 coding DNA: TGTGCCAGCAGTTCCCGGGGTAGCGGGAACACCGGGGAGCTGTTTTTT. Protein sequence: CASSSRGSGNTGELFF.

This clone has more than one count but fewer than ten. This chain joins TRBV6-5 and TRBJ2-7; TRBD2 agrees at 14 bases. The CDR3 totals 15 residues. V shed 6 bases and J 4 bases; nucleotides not matched to a gene: 5. Germline V gene data show CDR1 as MNHEY and CDR2 as SVGAGI. For the CDR3, the DNA is TGTGCCAGCAGAACCGGGACTAGCGGGAGTTACGAGCAGTACTTC. This gives the protein CASRTGTSGSYEQYF.